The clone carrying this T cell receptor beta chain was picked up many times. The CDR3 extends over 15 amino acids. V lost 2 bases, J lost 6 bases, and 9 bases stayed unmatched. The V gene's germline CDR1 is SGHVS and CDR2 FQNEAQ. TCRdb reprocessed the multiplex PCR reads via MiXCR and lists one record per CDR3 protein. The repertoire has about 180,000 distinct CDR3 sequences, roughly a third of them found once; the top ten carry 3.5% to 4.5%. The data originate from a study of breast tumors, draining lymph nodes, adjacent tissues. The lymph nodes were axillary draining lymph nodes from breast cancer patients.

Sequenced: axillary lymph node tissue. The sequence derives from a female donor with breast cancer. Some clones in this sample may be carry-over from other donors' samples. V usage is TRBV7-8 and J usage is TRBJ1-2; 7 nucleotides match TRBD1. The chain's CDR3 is CASSLRQGPSHGYTF. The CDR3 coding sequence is TGTGCCAGCAGCTTAAGACAGGGTCCATCCCATGGCTACACCTTC.